Listed here are 10 T cell receptor beta chains from one sample, sequenced in a study of shared clonotypes between healthy human individuals. Libraries were prepared by immunoSEQ multiplex PCR; TCRdb keeps only in-frame clonotypes and omits some of them. The top ten hold approximately 1.5% of the sample, which has over a million clones, roughly 75% seen once. The specimen sequenced was memory CD4+ T cells sorted from blood. Subset reported: CD45RA-negative fraction. The receptors stem from a man between 18 and 29 years old in good health.

The V gene is TRBV10-3, the J gene TRBJ2-7; 9 bases are shared with TRBD1. Trimming cost V 7 bases and J 0 bases; bases outside gene matches: 10. Germline V gene sequence: CDR1 ENHRY, CDR2 SYGVKD. The CDR3 covers 16 residues. The CDR3 here is CAITDARDRVSYEQYF. CDR3 sequence (DNA): TGTGCCATCACCGATGCCCGGGACAGGGTCTCCTACGAGCAGTACTTC.

Note on this clone: The same CDR3 arises from other DNA sequences in this sample as well. V usage is TRBV28 and J usage is TRBJ2-7, with D unclear. Germline V gene lookup returns CDR1 MDHEN and CDR2 SYDVKM. The germline V and J ends were trimmed by 4 bases and 4 bases, with 5 bases remaining between them. This CDR3 is 11 amino acids long. CDR3 DNA sequence: TGTGCCAGCAGTTCCTCTTACGAGCAGTACTTC. Translated: CASSSSYEQYF.

This clone was detected only a few times. This chain links TRBV27 with TRBJ2-2; D unresolved. From germline, CDR1 is MNHEY and CDR2 SMNVEV (reference sequence). Trimming took off 2 bases at V and 2 bases at J, with 6 bases between the two ends. The CDR3 totals 14 residues. CDR3 region: CASSLRENTGELFF. CDR3 DNA: TGTGCCAGCAGTTTAAGAGAAAACACCGGGGAGCTGTTTTTT.

The J gene is TRBJ2-2, the V gene TRBV7-2; D uncertain. Germline loops: CDR1 SGHTA, CDR2 FQGNSA. V was trimmed by 1 base and J by 7 bases, leaving 10 bases between them. The CDR3 is made up of 14 amino acids. The CDR3 loop reads CASSLEALVGELFF. CDR3 bases: TGTGCCAGCAGCTTAGAAGCGTTGGTCGGGGAGCTGTTTTTT.

The chain uses TRBV18 and TRBJ2-2; D may be TRBD1 or TRBD2 (5 bases each). Germline V lookup: CDR1 KGHSH, CDR2 LQKENI. V was shortened by 1 base and J by 5 bases, with 23 bases between the two germline ends. This CDR3 is built from 19 residues. The CDR3 coding sequence is TGTGCCAGCTCACCACTTCCCGTCCGTGGGGGAGTATGGACCGGGGAGCTGTTTTTT. Protein: CASSPLPVRGGVWTGELFF.

V is TRBV2 and J is TRBJ2-3; D ambiguous. The V and J ends lost 6 bases and 0 bases respectively, with 10 bases between them. Germline CDR1 and CDR2: SNHLY and FYNNEI. The CDR3 runs to 14 residues. CDR3 loop: CASRPLQSTDTQYF. The CDR3, as DNA: TGTGCCAGCAGACCACTACAGAGCACAGATACGCAGTATTTT.

V usage is TRBV29-1 and J usage is TRBJ2-1, with D perhaps TRBD1 or TRBD2 (5 bases each). CDR3 size: 13 residues. The germline gives CDR1 SQVTM, CDR2 ANQGSEA. Trimming stripped 4 bases from V and 10 bases from J, with 17 bases between. CDR3 DNA sequence: TGCAGCGTTGGGTCTGGGACCAAGGGCGAGCAGTTCTTC. Translating gives CSVGSGTKGEQFF.

This clone was seen ten or more times. V and J are TRBV30 and TRBJ2-1; D not certain. Looked up from germline, CDR1 is GTSNPN and CDR2 is SVGIG (reference sequence). The CDR3 loop spans 14 amino acids. Trimming left V 4 bases short and J 6 bases short, with 16 bases between. For the CDR3, the DNA is TGTGCCTGGAAGGGCAGCCACCCGGCCAATGAGCAGTTCTTC. It specifies CAWKGSHPANEQFF.

Comments on this clone: The sample holds other DNA sequences that translate to the same CDR3. This chain uses TRBV7-8 with TRBJ2-7, with 9 bases that match TRBD2. Per germline, CDR1 SGHVS and CDR2 FQNEAQ. The V and J ends lost 1 base and 6 bases, in that order; junction bases with no gene match: 1. This CDR3 spans 13 amino acids. The CDR3: CASSLGAGGEQYF. As DNA, the CDR3 is TGTGCCAGCAGCTTAGGAGCGGGAGGCGAGCAGTACTTC.

This chain uses TRBV5-6 with TRBJ2-7, with D possibly matching TRBD2 (6 bases). Germline V gene data show CDR1 as SGHDT and CDR2 as YYEEEE. The V end lost 7 bases, the J end lost 6 bases, and 20 bases lay between the germline ends. The CDR3 length is 14 residues. This CDR3 reads CASYLGRGGFEQYF. In DNA form, the CDR3 reads TGTGCCAGCTATTTGGGTAGGGGAGGTTTCGAGCAGTACTTC.